Included here is one T cell receptor (beta chain) sequence, with context. The CDR3 loop spans 14 amino acids. V was pared by 3 bases and J by 0 bases, with 8 bases between. Looked up from germline, CDR1 is SEHNR and CDR2 is FQNEAQ (reference sequence). This record belongs to a study of blood T cell repertoires in COVID-19. The repertoire was sequenced with immunoSEQ multiplex PCR; TCRdb's copy has only in-frame clones and lacks some. Found here are about 25,000 clones, 85% to 90% of them singletons; the top ten hold 18%. This TCR derives from a woman at least 80 years old with acute or convalescent COVID-19. V usage is TRBV7-9 and J usage is TRBJ1-1; maybe TRBD1 (6 bases). The sample was peripheral blood. The CDR3 sequence is CASSLGQMNTEAFF. CDR3 sequence (DNA): TGTGCCAGCAGCTTGGGACAAATGAACACTGAAGCTTTCTTT. The full variable domain, rest sourced from reference TRBV7-9 and TRBJ1-1, is DTGVSQNPRHKITKRGQNVTFRCDPISEHNRLYWYRQTLGQGPEFLTYFQNEAQLEKSRLLSDRFSAERPKGSFSTLEIQRTEQGDSAMYLCASSLGQMNTEAFFGQGTRLTVV.